A single sample is the source of the 5 T cell receptor beta chains below, sequenced in a study of vaccination and CD4 T cells after COVID-19. Specified treatment: approximately 10-day PBMC culture with coronavirus spike peptide pools or control peptides (ViraFEST assay). Collection of the unexposed donor's CD4+ T cells took place before the COVID-19 pandemic (2011-2018). Sequencing of DNA taken from cultured CD4+ T cells relied on the Oncomine TCR Beta short-read assay. From the PCR reads, TCRdb called clonotypes with MiXCR, one entry per CDR3 protein. Among 5,500 to 7,000 distinct CDR3 sequences listed, 50% to 60% were seen once. No antigen is known for these receptors. Sequencing used CD4+ T cells from blood, cultured in vitro. The receptors here all came from a human donor in good health.

The J gene is TRBJ1-1, the V gene TRBV6-2 or TRBV6-3, with 8 bases matching TRBD1. J gave up 6 bases and V 6 bases, and 12 bases lay outside the gene matches. Germline values: CDR1 MNHEY, CDR2 SVGEGT. This CDR3 has 15 residues. DNA of the CDR3: TGTGCCAGCAGACAATCGACAGGGGTTGCCGCTGAAGCTTTCTTT. As protein: CASRQSTGVAAEAFF.

The chain combines TRBV12-3 or TRBV12-4 with TRBJ1-2, with a possible D match to TRBD1 (6 bases). The CDR3 loop spans 13 amino acids. V was trimmed by 3 bases and J by 8 bases, leaving 13 bases between them. CDR3 region: CASSFLGARGYTF. The CDR3, as DNA: TGTGCCAGCAGTTTTTTGGGGGCTCGGGGCTACACCTTC.

The rearrangement links TRBV5-1 to TRBJ2-1; 7 nucleotides match TRBD2. The V gene end was trimmed by 4 bases and the J gene end by 4 bases; junction bases not matched to a gene: 11. The CDR3 is 16 residues long. The germline CDR1 and CDR2 sequences are SGHRS and YFSETQ. For the CDR3, the DNA is TGCGCCAGCAGCAGAGGAAGCGGGACGAATTACAATGAGCAGTTCTTC. This codes for CASSRGSGTNYNEQFF. Full variable domain (outside the CDR3, taken from reference TRBV5-1 and TRBJ2-1): KAGVTQTPRYLIKTRGQQVTLSCSPISGHRSVSWYQQTPGQGLQFLFEYFSETQRNKGNFPGRFSGRQFSNSRSEMNVSTLELGDSALYLCASSRGSGTNYNEQFFGPGTRLTVL.

This clonotype showed up just once. The chain recombines TRBV5-4 with TRBJ2-2, with TRBD2 matching over 8 bases. CDR1 and CDR2 (germline): SGHNT, YYREEE (reference sequence). Germline trimming cut 3 bases from V and 9 bases from J; bases unmatched to any gene: 7. CDR3 size: 14 residues. The CDR3 is CASSSGLGGRELFF. The CDR3 nucleotides are TGTGCCAGCAGCTCGGGACTAGGAGGAAGGGAGCTGTTTTTT.

V is TRBV6-1 and J is TRBJ2-5; 10 bases are shared with TRBD1. V dropped 6 bases and J dropped 5; count of bases not matched to a gene: 3. The CDR3 covers 13 residues. Germline V gives CDR1 MNHNS, CDR2 SASEGT. The CDR3 coding sequence is TGTGCCAGCAGCCGGACAGGGGGTGAGACCCAGTACTTC. Its translation is CASSRTGGETQYF.